Included here is one TCR beta chain sequence, with context. Authors' methods: Nucleated cell number was recorded as an estimate derived from reference gene primer amplification. Profiling relied on immunoSEQ multiplex PCR, and the TCRdb table lists in-frame clones only, not all of them. The V and J calls and clone size are taken from that table; D and trimming were inferred from the DNA. Among hundreds of thousands of clones, about nine tenths were seen once, and the ten largest hold about 7%. The data originate from a study of blood T cell repertoires in COVID-19. Overall study: Whether acute or convalescent, the COVID-19 samples came from the United States, Italy and Spain. PBMCs, B-cell-depleted T cells, or T cells provided the cDNA or gDNA that made up the material.

Unmatched junction bases numbered 4, after V lost 0 bases and J lost 4 bases. The germline V gene encodes CDR1 LGHNA and CDR2 YSLEER. The CDR3 loop spans 15 amino acids. This clonotype was sampled from a woman in her seventies with COVID-19, enrolled during active disease. The chain uses TRBV4-3 and TRBJ2-7; 9 bases align to TRBD1. Sequencing was performed on peripheral blood. DNA of the CDR3: TGCGCCAGCAGCCAAGAGGACAGGGGCGCGTACGAGCAGTACTTC. It specifies CASSQEDRGAYEQYF.